The present TCR beta chain was sequenced within a study of Graves' ophthalmopathy and Graves' hyperthyroidism. The wider study: Sampling took place at initial diagnosis, with peripheral blood obtained before any treatment.

As the template, RNA transcripts were used to amplify TCR beta CDR3 regions. The library came from an HTBI-primed first-round RT-PCR and a second-round multiplex PCR. TCRdb passed the multiplex PCR reads through MiXCR, listing each CDR3 protein once. The data show about 150,000 distinct CDR3 sequences, roughly two fifths seen once. Per germline, CDR1 MNHNS and CDR2 SASEGT. The CDR3 sequence is 16 residues long. V was trimmed by 3 bases and J by 3 bases, leaving 18 bases between them. The sequencing sample was made of peripheral blood. This receptor was identified in a woman in her 40s with Graves' ophthalmopathy. The chain links TRBV6-1 to TRBJ2-7; weak D call: TRBD1 (6 bases). Here the CDR3 DNA reads TGTGCCAGCAGTGAGTTCACGGGGACAAGCGACTACGAGCAGTACTTC. Its protein is CASSEFTGTSDYEQYF.